The entry below gives a single TCR beta chain sequence along with its context. Membership in each cohort depended on participant-reported clinical history. This sample was taken from a study of blood T cell repertoires in COVID-19. Study-wide background: T cells, B-cell-depleted T cells, or PBMCs provided the cDNA or gDNA that served as material.

As originally analysed: Nucleated cell counts were estimated from reference gene primer amplification. The method was immunoSEQ multiplex PCR; TCRdb's version includes in-frame clones alone and lacks a portion of them. The V and J calls and clone size are taken from that table; D and trimming were inferred from the DNA. The table records 200,000 to 300,000 clones, roughly 88% of them present only once. The CDR3 totals 15 residues. CDR1 and CDR2 (germline): SEHNR, FQNEAQ (reference sequence). Losses at the gene ends were 5 bases for V and 2 bases for J; bases not matched to a gene: 5. Sequencing used PBMCs or T cells enriched from blood (not recorded which). The chain is built from TRBV7-9 and TRBJ1-5, with 8 positions matching TRBD1. The TCR was taken from a woman in her forties with acute COVID-19. The CDR3 DNA sequence: TGTGCCAGCAGCCCCGGACAGGGAGGCAATCAGCCCCAGCATTTT. This codes for CASSPGQGGNQPQHF.